This TCR beta chain was profiled in a study of T-cell reconstitution after alpha-beta-depleted transplantation in children. Whole-study results and caveats: A year post-transplant, T-cell counts and diversity derived mostly from newly produced T cells.

Preparation of the TCRbeta library was carried out with unique molecular identifiers. TCRdb passed the PCR reads through MiXCR, listing each CDR3 protein once. The data show approximately 300,000 distinct CDR3 sequences, around 7.1% seen once. This clonotype was counted only a few times. Antigen unknown. The CDR3 sequence is 14 residues long. Germline CDR1 and CDR2: MNHNS and SASEGT. Trimming at V came to 5 bases and at J to 4 bases, leaving 5 bases not matched to a gene. This sequence was found in a female patient between 2 and 15 years old who had a stem cell transplant for Fanconi anemia, so the T cells may come from the graft donor. Source: peripheral blood, taken 360 days after TCRalphabeta/CD19-depleted stem cell transplant. The chain uses TRBV6-1 and TRBJ2-1, with TRBD1 identical over 7 bases. The CDR3 DNA sequence: TGTGCCAGCAGTCTCGCGGACAGGTACAATGAGCAGTTCTTC. The encoded protein is CASSLADRYNEQFF.